This T cell receptor beta chain stems from a study of response to subunit inactivated influenza vaccine. TCRdb fed the RT-PCR reads into MiXCR, producing one record per CDR3 protein. The table records more than 600,000 distinct CDR3 sequences, 18% of them present only once. On this clonotype itself: What it binds is unknown.

Study-level findings and limits: Few new T cells, the authors suggested, are recruited by each seasonal influenza vaccination.

From germline, CDR1 is MNHEY and CDR2 SMNVEV (reference sequence). V was shortened by 5 bases and J by 7 bases, with 18 bases between the two germline ends. The CDR3 is 14 amino acids. The source was PBMCs from blood, collected around 5 days after vaccination. The J gene is TRBJ2-7, the V gene TRBV27; tentative D call: TRBD1 (5 bases). The receptor comes from a man aged 45-60 years who received an inactivated influenza vaccine. The CDR3 region is CASSPTVRPGEQYF. The CDR3 bases are TGTGCCAGCAGTCCGACAGTCCGCCCCGGGGAGCAGTACTTC.